This T cell receptor beta chain was retrieved from a study of beta chain features in type 1 diabetes. Overall study results and limits: Moderately but significantly shorter TCRB CDR3s were found in Type 1 diabetes patients in all four CD4+ subsets. Relative to healthy donors, patients appeared to have naive, central memory and Treg TCRB repertoires that were more similar.

Turning to this clone: No antigen is known for it.

Markers CD45RO/CCR7/CD25/CD127/CD95/CD27 served to sort CD4+ naive, central memory, regulatory and stem cell-like memory cells. V shed 0 bases and J shed 3 bases, with 9 bases lying between them. The CDR3 spans 15 residues. The germline V gene has CDR1 SGDLS and CDR2 YYNGEE. Expressed TCRB transcripts got sequenced, as all isolated RNA was reverse transcribed. Repertoires were generated with immunoSEQ multiplex PCR, while TCRdb's copy carries only in-frame clones and drops some. The sample gives some 190,000 clones, approximately 7.8% of which show up once; about 0.9% is in the top ten. Sequences were obtained from central memory CD4+ T cells from blood. The genes are TRBV9 and TRBJ2-2; D is undetermined. This sequence was found in a woman in her 40s with type 1 diabetes. CDR3 loop: CASSVVDTYTGELFF. The DNA for the CDR3 is TGTGCCAGCAGCGTAGTCGACACCTACACCGGGGAGCTGTTTTTT.